The present T cell receptor beta chain was sequenced within a study of blood T cell repertoires in COVID-19. Study-level background: Both acute and convalescent COVID-19 samples were obtained from the United States, Italy and Spain.

Trimming removed 2 bases at V and 2 bases at J, with 11 bases between. The V gene's germline CDR1 is SGHRS and CDR2 YFSETQ. This CDR3 has 14 amino acids. This clone was observed a single time. Per the original data handling: It was from reference gene primer amplification that nucleated cell counts were estimated. The method was immunoSEQ multiplex PCR; TCRdb's version includes in-frame clones alone and lacks a portion of them. The V and J calls and clone size were taken over from that table, and D and trimming were inferred from the DNA. The sample records 200,000 or so clones, roughly 80% being singletons. Participants were aged roughly 18 to 90 years from about 25 US areas. Allocation to cohorts depended on clinical history reported by the participants.

This sequence originates from a middle-aged woman with acute COVID-19. The sequencing sample was made of PBMCs or T cells enriched from blood (not recorded which). V and J are TRBV5-1 and TRBJ2-7, with D possibly being TRBD1 (7 bases). The CDR3 nucleotides are TGCGCCAGCAGCTTTGGCGGGACAGCCTACGAGCAGTACTTC. It encodes CASSFGGTAYEQYF.